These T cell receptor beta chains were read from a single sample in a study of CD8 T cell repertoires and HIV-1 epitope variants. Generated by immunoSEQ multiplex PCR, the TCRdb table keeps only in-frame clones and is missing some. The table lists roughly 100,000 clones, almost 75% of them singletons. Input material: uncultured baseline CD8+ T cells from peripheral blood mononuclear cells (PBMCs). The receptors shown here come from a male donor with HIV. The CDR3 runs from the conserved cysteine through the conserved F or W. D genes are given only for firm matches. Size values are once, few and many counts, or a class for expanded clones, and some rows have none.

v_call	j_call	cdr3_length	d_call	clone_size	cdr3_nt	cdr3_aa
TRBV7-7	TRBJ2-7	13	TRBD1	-	TGTGCTAGCAGCCGACAGGGGCCCTACGAGCAGTACTTC	CASSRQGPYEQYF
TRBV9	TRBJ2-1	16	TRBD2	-	TGTGCCAGCAGCGCCCAGACTAGCGGGGCATACAATGAGCAGTTCTTC	CASSAQTSGAYNEQFF
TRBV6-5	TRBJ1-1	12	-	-	TGTGCCAGCAGTTATAGGGCAGGCAAAGCTTTCTTT	CASSYRAGKAFF
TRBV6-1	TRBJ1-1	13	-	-	TGTGCCAGCAGGGAAGACGGAGACACTGAAGCTTTCTTT	CASREDGDTEAFF
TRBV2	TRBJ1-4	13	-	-	TGTGCCAGCAGTCTGGGCTGGGGCGGAAAACTGTTTTTT	CASSLGWGGKLFF
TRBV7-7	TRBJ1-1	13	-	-	TGTGCTAGCAGCTTAGTCAAGGACACTGAAGCTTTCTTT	CASSLVKDTEAFF
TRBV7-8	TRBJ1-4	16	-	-	TGTGCCAGCAGCTTAGCGAGATGGCAGGGTGGTGAAAAACTGTTTTTT	CASSLARWQGGEKLFF
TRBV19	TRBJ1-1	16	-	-	TGTGCCAGTAGTATAGTTGGGGGGGCGTCGGGCACTGAAGCTTTCTTT	CASSIVGGASGTEAFF
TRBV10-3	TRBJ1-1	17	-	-	TGTGCCATCAGTGAGTCTGTGGTATTAAGATCGGACACTGAAGCTTTCTTT	CAISESVVLRSDTEAFF
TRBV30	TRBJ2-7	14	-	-	TGTGCCTGGGCGGACAGCCGATTTTCCTACGAGCAGTACTTC	CAWADSRFSYEQYF
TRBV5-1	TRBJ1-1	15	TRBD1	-	TGCGCCAGCAGCTCTTTGACAGGGGGAAGCACTGAAGCTTTCTTT	CASSSLTGGSTEAFF
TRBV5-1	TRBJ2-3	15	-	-	TGCGCCAGCAGCTTGGCTTTCCCGGGCACAGATACGCAGTATTTT	CASSLAFPGTDTQYF
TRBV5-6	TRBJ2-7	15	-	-	TGTGCCAGCAGTCTTGCAGGAGTAGAAGCCTACGAGCAGTACTTC	CASSLAGVEAYEQYF
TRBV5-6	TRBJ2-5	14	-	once	TGTGCCAGCAGCTTGGAGAGCGAGGCAGAGACCCAGTACTTC	CASSLESEAETQYF
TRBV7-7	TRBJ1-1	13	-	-	TGTGCCAGCAGCTTACAACAGAACACTGAAGCTTTCTTT	CASSLQQNTEAFF
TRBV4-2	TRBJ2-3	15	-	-	TGTGCCAGCAGCCAAGTAGGAGTTAGCACAGATACGCAGTATTTT	CASSQVGVSTDTQYF
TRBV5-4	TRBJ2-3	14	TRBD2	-	TGTGCCAGCAGCTCGGGACTAGCCACAGATACGCAGTATTTT	CASSSGLATDTQYF
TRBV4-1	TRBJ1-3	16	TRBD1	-	TGCGCCAGCAGCCAAGTCCGACAGGGGACTGGAAACACCATATATTTT	CASSQVRQGTGNTIYF
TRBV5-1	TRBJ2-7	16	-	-	TGCGCCAGCAGCTTGACGACAGGTCTGGGGCACTACGAGCAGTACTTC	CASSLTTGLGHYEQYF
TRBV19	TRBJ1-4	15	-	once	TGTGCCAGTAGTATCTCCGGGGGATGGACTGAAAAACTGTTTTTT	CASSISGGWTEKLFF
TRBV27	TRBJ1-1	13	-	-	TGTGCCAGCAGCTCGGGTACGAACACTGAAGCTTTCTTT	CASSSGTNTEAFF
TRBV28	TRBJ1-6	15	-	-	TGTGCCAGCAGTTTATCACGGCGATTTAATTCACCCCTCCACTTT	CASSLSRRFNSPLHF
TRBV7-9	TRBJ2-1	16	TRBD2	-	TGTGCCAGCAGCCCGAGAGGGACTAGCGGGGGCCAAGAGCAGTTCTTC	CASSPRGTSGGQEQFF
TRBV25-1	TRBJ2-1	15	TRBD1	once	TGTGCCAGCACAGCCCGGGACAGGGTATACAATGAGCAGTTCTTC	CASTARDRVYNEQFF
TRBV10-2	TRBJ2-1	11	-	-	TGCGCCAGCAGTACAGGGAATGAGCAGTTCTTC	CASSTGNEQFF
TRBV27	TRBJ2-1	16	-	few	TGTGCCAGCAGTTCGATGCGGGAAAAGGACTACAATGAGCAGTTCTTC	CASSSMREKDYNEQFF
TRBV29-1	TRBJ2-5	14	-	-	TGCAGCGTTGAGCACAGGGCTGTGTCTGAGACCCAGTACTTC	CSVEHRAVSETQYF
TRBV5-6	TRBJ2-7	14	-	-	TGTGCCAGCAGGCTACAGGGAGGGCACTACGAGCAGTACTTC	CASRLQGGHYEQYF
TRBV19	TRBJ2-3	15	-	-	TGTGCCAGTAGTATAAGGGCGTTCGGGACAGATACGCAGTATTTT	CASSIRAFGTDTQYF
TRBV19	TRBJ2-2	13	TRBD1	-	TGTGCCAGTAGGCAGACAGGGTACGGGGAGCTGTTTTTT	CASRQTGYGELFF
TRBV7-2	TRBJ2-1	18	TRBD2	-	TGTGCCAGCAGCTTAGTGCTAGCGCGGGGGGGGTCCTACAATGAGCAGTTCTTC	CASSLVLARGGSYNEQFF
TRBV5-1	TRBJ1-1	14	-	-	TGCGCCAGCAGCTTGGACAGTGGAGATTTAGAAGCTTTCTTT	CASSLDSGDLEAFF
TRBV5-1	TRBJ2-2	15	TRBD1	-	TGCGCCAGCGAAGGACAGGGTGGAACCGCCGGGGAGCTGTTTTTT	CASEGQGGTAGELFF
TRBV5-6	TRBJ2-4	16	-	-	TGTGCCAGCACCCCCCCGGGGTCAGTAGCCAAAAACATTCAGTACTTC	CASTPPGSVAKNIQYF
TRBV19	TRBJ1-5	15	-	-	TGTGCCAGTACCACTTTACAGGGCTTGGAGGAGCCCCAGCATTTT	CASTTLQGLEEPQHF
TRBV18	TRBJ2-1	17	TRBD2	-	TGTGCCAGCTCACCTCGACCCGGGACTAGCGGCTACAATGAGCAGTTCTTC	CASSPRPGTSGYNEQFF
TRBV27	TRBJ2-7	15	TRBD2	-	TGTGCCAGCAGTTTCACCGGGACTAGCGTGTACGAGCAGTACTTC	CASSFTGTSVYEQYF
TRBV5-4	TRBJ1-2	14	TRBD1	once	TGTGCCAGCAGCCCGGACAGGGGGACCCTAGGCTACACCTTC	CASSPDRGTLGYTF
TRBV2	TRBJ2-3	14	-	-	TGTGCCAGCTATAGTGGGCAGGGGCGAACTACGCAGTATTTT	CASYSGQGRTTQYF
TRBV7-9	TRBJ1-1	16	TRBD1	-	TGTGCCAGCAGCTTAGGGTTAGGGGGCGCAAACACTGAAGCTTTCTTT	CASSLGLGGANTEAFF
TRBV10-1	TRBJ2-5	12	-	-	TGCGCCAGCAGTGACCCAATGGGGACCCAGTACTTC	CASSDPMGTQYF
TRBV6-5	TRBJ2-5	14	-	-	TGTGCCAGCAGTTACTTGGGCAGAACGGAGACCCAGTACTTC	CASSYLGRTETQYF
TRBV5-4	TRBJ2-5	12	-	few	TGTGCCAGCACCCGAAGGGGTGAGACCCAGTACTTC	CASTRRGETQYF
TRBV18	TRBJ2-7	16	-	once	TGTGCCAGCTCACCACTAGGACCTAACTTCCCATACGAGCAGTACTTC	CASSPLGPNFPYEQYF
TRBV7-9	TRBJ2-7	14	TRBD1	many	TGTGCCAGCAGCGAGACAGGGGGCGTCTACGAGCAGTACTTC	CASSETGGVYEQYF
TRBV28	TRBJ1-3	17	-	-	TGTGCCAGCAGTTTATCCGGGACTTCTAGCTCTGGAAACACCATATATTTT	CASSLSGTSSSGNTIYF
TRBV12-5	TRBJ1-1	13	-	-	TGTGCTAGCGGGGCGCAGGGTGACACTGAAGCTTTCTTT	CASGAQGDTEAFF
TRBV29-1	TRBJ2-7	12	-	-	TGCAGCGTTGGACTCACGAACTACGAGCAGTACTTC	CSVGLTNYEQYF
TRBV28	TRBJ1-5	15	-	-	TGTGCCAGCAGTTTACCAGGGATGGGCAATCAGCCCCAGCATTTT	CASSLPGMGNQPQHF
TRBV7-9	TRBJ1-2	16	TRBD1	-	TGTGCCAGCAGCTTAGGTGGCAGGGGGCGCGACTATGGCTACACCTTC	CASSLGGRGRDYGYTF
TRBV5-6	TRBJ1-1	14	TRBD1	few	TGTGCCAGCAGCGTAGGGGGCTGGGACACTGAAGCTTTCTTT	CASSVGGWDTEAFF
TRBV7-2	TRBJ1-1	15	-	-	TGTGCCAGCAGCTTAGTAGTCAACGCGAACACTGAAGCTTTCTTT	CASSLVVNANTEAFF
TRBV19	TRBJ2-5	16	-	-	TGTGCCAGTAGTATTGGCAGCAGGCCTAACCAAGAGACCCAGTACTTC	CASSIGSRPNQETQYF
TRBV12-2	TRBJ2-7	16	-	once	TGTGCAAGTCGCTTAGCGAAACGGGGGGGACCCTACGAGCAGTACTTC	CASRLAKRGGPYEQYF